This T cell receptor (beta chain) was sequenced during a study of cytomegalovirus exposure and HLA in healthy donors (dated by TCRdb to the late 2010s). With respect to the entire study: An earlier analysis of roughly 610 of the donors reported around 280 Gb of sequence data and 95 million to 130 million unique TCR beta sequences obtained from around 180 million T cells. Roughly 300 gigabases of sequencing data and around 80 million unique TCR sequences made up an early release that covered some 640 HLA-typed donors. The genetic ancestry cluster associated with self-reported Caucasian donors included 81% of the roughly 380 genotyped donors. The study was designed to test whether signatures of past pathogen exposure could be identified by cataloging public T cell receptors. Using immunosequencing, the study profiled T cell repertoires from approximately 700 subjects and related those repertoires to cytomegalovirus serostatus. Along with the approximately 620-subject first cohort, a separate validation cohort of over a hundred different subjects was used. To predict cytomegalovirus infection status, the study brought together high-throughput TCR immunosequencing, statistical association of individual TCRs with disease status, and machine learning. A later analysis re-analyzed previously published TCR beta repertoires from approximately 700 donors and added high-resolution HLA genotyping to study TCR occurrence patterns. Rather than using new phenotypic data, the later analysis identified candidate immune exposures from TCR beta sequences and from how often those sequences occurred across donors. An earlier analysis of approximately 640 of the donors applied high-throughput TCR beta sequencing to assess whether each TCR beta V gene segment acted as functional or pseudogenic. Donor age, sex, ethnicity and CMV serostatus were compiled together with the repertoire data. A later genetic analysis used genome-wide SNP genotypes for about 65% of the roughly 670 donors, treating that subset as a discovery cohort. All discovery cohort repertoires had been generated using a single sequencing platform. Both class I and class II loci were covered by HLA typing, at four-digit resolution. Typing coverage differed by locus: A, B, C, DRB1 and DQB1 were typed in about 629-640 donors, DQA1 in 500 to 550, DPA1 in roughly 590, and DPB1 in around 490. Four or five DR-DQ haplotypes were handled as single units for association and clustering, since linkage in the cohort was strong. On average, around 230,000 unique TCR beta nucleotide sequences were sequenced per donor among 398 genotyped donors of the cohort, with around 19% of those sequences being non-productive.

Its CDR3 holds 14 amino acids, cysteine through phenylalanine. Here the CDR3 DNA is all that survives: 42 bases in frame from base 1. Per the germline V gene, MNHEY is the CDR1 and SVGAGI is the CDR2. Germline trimming amounts to 4 bases on V and 4 bases on J, with 3 as the count of junction bases outside the gene matches. Libraries were constructed by the immunoSEQ multiplex PCR assay. A mixture of 60 forward primers for TCR Vbeta segments and 13 reverse primers for TCR Jbeta segments was used in the multiplex PCR. The CDR3 region of rearranged TCR beta genes was amplified from genomic DNA by a multiplex PCR assay. On the Illumina HiSeq System, the amplified TCR beta libraries were sequenced as 87-base-pair reads. The paper's data handling went like this. In a later analysis, approximately 74 million unique TCR beta chains were counted across the roughly 610 repertoires, and roughly 11 million of these chains were shared by at least two donors. Raw reads were error-corrected and collapsed into unique sequences with a nearest-neighbor algorithm that merged closely related sequences to remove PCR and sequencing errors. V, D and J gene segments were assigned by aligning CDR3 sequences to IMGT reference sequences. For a sequence to be retained, a match of at least six nucleotides was required to both a V gene segment and a J gene segment. A rearrangement counted as productive if the CDR3 had no stop codons and remained in frame with V and J, and every other rearrangement counted as non-productive. Following IMGT convention, CDR3 was defined as the stretch from the second conserved V-encoded cysteine to the conserved J-encoded phenylalanine. Sequences without an unambiguous match to a single V gene segment were excluded from the earlier analysis of 500 to 700 of the donors. An earlier analysis of a few hundred of the donors called V segments functional above 56.7% productive rearrangements and segregating when the between-donor standard deviation exceeded 5%. To diagnose cytomegalovirus status from the catalog of TCR beta chain sequences, a statistical classification framework was built. A later analysis assigned V and J genes by comparing TCR nucleotide sequences with IMGT/GENE-DB human TR gene sequences. Using the TCRdist pipeline, a later analysis assigned CDR3 sequences along with most-parsimonious VDJ recombination scenarios. A later analysis defined each TCR beta chain by its CDR3 amino acid sequence plus V-gene family, and excluded reads lacking a unique V-gene family. A later analysis removed several hundred highly shared, low-generation-probability nucleotide sequences to deal with suspected cross-contamination and a sequencing artifact. For each public chain, a later analysis derived a clonal expansion index from normalized ranks of inferred template counts within each repertoire. In a later analysis, generation probabilities were computed using a VDJ recombination model fitted to out-of-frame rearrangements, and the results were checked against IGoR. A later analysis scored TCR-TCR, TCR-HLA and TCR-CMV co-occurrence with hypergeometric tests, applying a repertoire-size bias correction to TCR pairs. A later analysis estimated false discovery rates by permuting HLA or CMV assignments 20 times. In a later analysis, co-occurring TCRs were grouped with DBSCAN, and TCRdist sequence similarity was added when clustering was performed within HLA-allele-positive subsets. Repertoires with fewer than 30,000 or more than 120,000 public chains, plus five repertoires with anomalous nucleotide sharing, were excluded from co-occurrence clustering. Imported from immuneACCESS, the table was reduced by TCRdb to in-frame sequences with V and J called. These copies leave out some clones; in studies compared against another copy, an unresolved V gene accounts for under half, and the cause of the remainder is not known. D and trimming were read from the DNA, whereas the V and J calls and clone size are those reported in that table. Here the sample has approximately 160,000 clones; about three quarters occur a single time. Roughly 2.6% of the sample is in the top ten clones.

As to this clone: Which antigen it targets is not known. Base qualities are not recorded, but no much larger clone differs from it by a single base.

The study at large found these results: The presence/absence analyses assumed that sequencing depth was roughly uniform across donors, and that assumption may not be true. Because HLA typing was unavailable for some donors at each locus, only the typed subset was used in association tests. According to a later analysis, most CMV-associated TCR beta chains appeared to be HLA-restricted, and the HLA associations seemed to be driven largely by CMV exposure. It was suggested by the authors that the approach could potentially be generalized to other disease states and immunological phenotypes. According to a later analysis, TCR association rates differed among HLA loci, with DRB1 alleles showing the most associated TCRs and HLA-C alleles showing the fewest. Broadly in line with IMGT annotations, most TCR beta V segments showed up in productive rearrangements about 90% or about 30% of the time in an earlier analysis of several hundred of the donors. While some public TCRs were present in many individuals, most TCR sequences turned up only very rarely across donors. V-gene and J-gene trimming of TCR beta chains was associated with a missense DCLRE1C variant in a later genetic analysis, and the association was replicated in an independent cohort. A further reported finding was that TCR beta sequences accurately predicted the HLA-A and HLA-B alleles for most subjects in the first cohort. When HLA alleles, especially DR and DQ, strongly co-occurred, TCR associations were difficult to assign to individual alleles. In a later genetic analysis, fewer N-insertions in productive TCRs were reported among donors in an Asian-associated ancestry cluster than the roughly 700-donor mean. Compared with equally common non-associated chains, HLA-associated TCR beta chains in a later analysis were more clonally expanded and had lower generation probabilities. Only TCR beta chains were sequenced in this cohort, and the absence of alpha or paired-chain data limited detectable features. The classifier was reported to diagnose cytomegalovirus status with high specificity and sensitivity in both the original and validation cohorts. CMV serostatus was the only immune exposure information available for the cohort. The 87-base-pair reads could not distinguish some IMGT-functional V segments, including TRBV6-2 and TRBV6-3, so those segments were excluded. In the study, 150 to 200 TCR beta chains were listed as associated with cytomegalovirus. The earlier analysis of about 600 of the donors excluded 15 to 20 rarely observed V segments, including chromosome 9 orphons, because counts were too low. Three of the identified cytomegalovirus-associated TCR beta chains were confirmed in vitro to be specific for cytomegalovirus antigens. A cluster of highly shared sequence variants was judged likely to be a technical artifact of the sequencing pipeline. Correlated functional status among segregating V segments might reflect linkage disequilibrium, but an unknown experimental factor could not be ruled out. A later analysis reported that several top co-occurrence clusters appeared linked to parvovirus B19, influenza, CMV and Epstein-Barr virus. Specific HLA alleles were associated with 16,951 TCR beta sequences at a false discovery rate of 0.05 in a later analysis.

The cohort consisted of 600 or so healthy bone marrow donors. At the time of sampling, every cohort member was nominally healthy, though immune exposures that went unrecorded were likely present. The donor was CMV seropositive and belonged to the group of about 290 seropositive cohort members. A peripheral blood sample was collected from each donor, and TCR beta sequencing was performed on peripheral blood mononuclear cells. The Qiagen DNeasy Blood Extraction Kit was used to extract genomic DNA from the blood cell samples. This receptor was identified in a woman aged 35 to 49 in good health and CMV-seropositive. The sample taken for sequencing was PBMCs. The receptor chain draws on TRBV6-5 and TRBJ1-1; the central 10 bases match TRBD1. In nucleotides, the sequence is TGTGCCAGCAGTTCTGACAGGGGGCTCACTGAAGCTTTCTTT. It translates as CASSSDRGLTEAFF.